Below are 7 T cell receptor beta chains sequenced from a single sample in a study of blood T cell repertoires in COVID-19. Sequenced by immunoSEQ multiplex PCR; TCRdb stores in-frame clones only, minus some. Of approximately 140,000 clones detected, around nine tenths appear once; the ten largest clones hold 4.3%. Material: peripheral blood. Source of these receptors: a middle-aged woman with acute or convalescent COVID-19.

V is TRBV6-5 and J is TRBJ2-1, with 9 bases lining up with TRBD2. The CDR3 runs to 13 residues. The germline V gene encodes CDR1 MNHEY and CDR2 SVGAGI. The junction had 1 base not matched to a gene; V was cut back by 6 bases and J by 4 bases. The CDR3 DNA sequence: TGTGCCAGCAGGACTAGCGGTTACAATGAGCAGTTCTTC. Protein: CASRTSGYNEQFF.

Here the CDR3 DNA reads TGCGCCAGCAGCCAGCTCGGACTAGCGGGAGATACGCAGTATTTT. It specifies CASSQLGLAGDTQYF. The J gene is TRBJ2-3, the V gene TRBV4-1, with 11 nucleotides matching TRBD2. Germline V gene data show CDR1 as MGHRA and CDR2 as YSYEKL. This CDR3 contains 15 residues. V lost 3 bases to trimming and J lost 5 bases; unmatched junction nucleotides: 4.

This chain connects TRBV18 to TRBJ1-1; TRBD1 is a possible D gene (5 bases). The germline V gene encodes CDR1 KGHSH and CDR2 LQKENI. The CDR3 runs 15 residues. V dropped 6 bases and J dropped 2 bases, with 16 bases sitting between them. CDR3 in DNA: TGTGCCAGCTCCGGCACGGGGGTACAAAACACTGAAGCTTTCTTT. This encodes CASSGTGVQNTEAFF.

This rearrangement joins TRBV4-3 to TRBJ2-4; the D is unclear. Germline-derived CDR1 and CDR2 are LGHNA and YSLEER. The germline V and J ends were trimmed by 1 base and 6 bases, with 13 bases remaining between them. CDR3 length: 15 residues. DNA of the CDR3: TGCGCCAGCAGCCAAGGGTCGGGTAACTTAAACATTCAGTACTTC. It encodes CASSQGSGNLNIQYF.

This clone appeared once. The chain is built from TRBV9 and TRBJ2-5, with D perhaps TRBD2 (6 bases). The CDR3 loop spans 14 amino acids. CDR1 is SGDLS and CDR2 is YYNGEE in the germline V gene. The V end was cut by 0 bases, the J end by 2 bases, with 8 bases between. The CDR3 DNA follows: TGTGCCAGCAGCGTAGGGGACTCTCAAGAGACCCAGTACTTC. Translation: CASSVGDSQETQYF.

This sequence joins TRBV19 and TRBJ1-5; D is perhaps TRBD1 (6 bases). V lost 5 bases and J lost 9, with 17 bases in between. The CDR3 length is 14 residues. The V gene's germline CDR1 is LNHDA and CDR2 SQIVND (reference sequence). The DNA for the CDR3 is TGTGCCAGTAGTCCTCAGGGGCAGGGGACGCCCCAGCATTTT. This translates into CASSPQGQGTPQHF.

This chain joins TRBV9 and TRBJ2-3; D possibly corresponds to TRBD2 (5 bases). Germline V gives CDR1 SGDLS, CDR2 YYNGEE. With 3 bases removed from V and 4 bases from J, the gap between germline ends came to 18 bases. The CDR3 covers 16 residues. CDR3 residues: CASSARGLIVPDTQYF. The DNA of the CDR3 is TGTGCCAGCAGCGCTAGAGGACTCATAGTCCCAGATACGCAGTATTTT.